These T cell receptor beta chains were read from a single sample in a study of blood T cell repertoires in COVID-19. Data came from immunoSEQ multiplex PCR; TCRdb stores just in-frame clones and leaves some out. The sample lists fewer than 250,000 clones; 83% were seen once. The sample was peripheral blood. These receptors were taken from a woman between 40 and 50 years old with active or convalescent COVID-19. Each CDR3 is given with its conserved first and last residue. D genes are given only for firm matches. Not every row has a clone size; where given, it reads once, few, many or a size class.

- TRBJ1-2 TRBV14 TRBD1 CASSPTGQGNYGYTF TGTGCCAGCAGCCCGACGGGACAGGGGAACTATGGCTACACCTTC
- TRBJ2-1 TRBV13 - CASSRTAWDNEQFF TGTGCCAGCAGCCGGACTGCCTGGGACAATGAGCAGTTCTTC
- TRBJ2-7 TRBV11-3 TRBD2 CASSRTGGVSYEQYF TGTGCCAGCAGCCGTACGGGGGGGGTCTCCTACGAGCAGTACTTC
once TRBJ2-7 TRBV7-3 TRBD2 CASSFKAGGVYEQYF TGTGCCAGCAGCTTCAAGGCGGGAGGAGTCTACGAGCAGTACTTC
- TRBJ2-2 TRBV6-5 TRBD1 CASSYRDRRLTGELFF TGTGCCAGCAGTTATAGGGACAGAAGACTCACCGGGGAGCTGTTTTTT
- TRBJ1-1 TRBV7-8 - CASSPGDLGAVNTEAFF TGTGCCAGCAGCCCGGGGGACCTCGGGGCGGTGAACACTGAAGCTTTCTTT
- TRBJ1-1 TRBV30 - CAWTGAGNTEAFF TGTGCCTGGACAGGGGCAGGAAACACTGAAGCTTTCTTT
- TRBJ2-4 TRBV28 - CASIPEGAPGEYF TGTGCCAGCATCCCTGAAGGGGCACCTGGGGAGTACTTC
- TRBJ1-3 TRBV5-6 - CASSTGTPGNTIYF TGTGCCAGCAGCACCGGGACTCCTGGAAACACCATATATTTT
- TRBJ1-2 TRBV7-8 - CASSFVGGYGYTF TGTGCCAGCAGTTTCGTGGGGGGCTATGGCTACACCTTC
once TRBJ2-7 TRBV6-2/TRBV6-3 TRBD2 CASSYGTSSYEQYF TGTGCCAGCAGTTACGGGACTAGCTCCTACGAGCAGTACTTC
- TRBJ1-6 TRBV3-1/TRBV3-2 TRBD1 CASSYRDRVSPLHF TGTGCCAGCAGCTACCGGGACAGGGTGTCACCCCTCCACTTT
- TRBJ1-5 TRBV20-1 - CSASDRPNQPQHF TGCAGTGCTAGTGACAGGCCCAATCAGCCCCAGCATTTT
- TRBJ1-2 TRBV6-1 - CASSEDGQGDYGYTF TGTGCCAGCAGTGAGGATGGTCAGGGTGACTATGGCTACACCTTC
- TRBJ2-7 TRBV5-1 TRBD1 CASSRGRDRRPYEQYF TGCGCCAGCAGCCGGGGCCGGGACAGAAGACCCTACGAGCAGTACTTC
- TRBJ1-1 TRBV15 - CATSRPRVPNTEAFF TGTGCCACCAGCAGGCCCAGGGTACCCAACACTGAAGCTTTCTTT
- TRBJ2-6 TRBV7-9 - CASSSSGSGGTGANVLTF TGTGCCAGCAGCTCCTCCGGGTCAGGGGGGACTGGGGCCAACGTCCTGACTTTC
few TRBJ1-1 TRBV12-3/TRBV12-4 - CASSFGEGEAFF -
- TRBJ1-1 TRBV18 - CASSPPGGRGVSGVSEAFF TGTGCCAGCTCACCACCCGGAGGTCGAGGGGTTTCAGGGGTGAGTGAAGCTTTCTTT
- TRBJ2-2 TRBV10-1 TRBD2 CASSDELAGDTGELFF TGCGCCAGCAGTGACGAACTAGCGGGAGATACCGGGGAGCTGTTTTTT
- TRBJ1-5 TRBV12-3/TRBV12-4 - CASSRGDQPQHF TGTGCCAGCAGCCGGGGGGATCAGCCCCAGCATTTT
- TRBJ1-2 TRBV28 - CASIRGNYGYTF TGTGCCAGCATAAGGGGTAACTATGGCTACACCTTC
once TRBJ1-2 TRBV6-1 TRBD1 CASSELRAGQGSGYTF TGTGCCAGCAGTGAACTCCGGGCGGGACAGGGTTCTGGCTACACCTTC
- TRBJ1-6 TRBV3-1/TRBV3-2 - CASSLITGRSPLHF TGTGCCAGCAGCCTAATAACAGGGCGCTCACCCCTCCACTTT
- TRBJ1-6 TRBV19 - CASSATGHSPLHF TGTGCCAGTAGTGCTACAGGACATTCACCCCTCCACTTT
- TRBJ2-3 TRBV7-3 TRBD1 CASSSRTGSTDTQYF TGTGCCAGCAGCTCCCGGACAGGGAGCACAGATACGCAGTATTTT
- TRBJ1-3 TRBV6-5 - CATSRGAGNTIYF TGTGCCACAAGTCGGGGGGCTGGAAACACCATATATTTT
- TRBJ1-1 TRBV30 - CAWSDSVNTEAFF TGTGCCTGGAGTGATTCAGTGAACACTGAAGCTTTCTTT
- TRBJ2-7 TRBV4-1 - CASRREGGSYEQYF TGCGCCAGCAGGAGGGAGGGGGGCTCCTACGAGCAGTACTTC
- TRBJ1-1 TRBV12-3/TRBV12-4 - CASSLMATEAFF TGTGCCAGCAGTTTAATGGCCACTGAAGCTTTCTTT
once TRBJ1-1 TRBV19 TRBD1 CASSIGFAGGFNEAFF TGTGCCAGTAGTATAGGATTCGCAGGGGGCTTTAATGAAGCTTTCTTT
- TRBJ2-7 TRBV3-1/TRBV3-2 - CASSQGGRVVYEQYF TGTGCCAGCAGCCAAGGTGGCAGGGTGGTTTACGAGCAGTACTTC
- TRBJ2-3 TRBV7-3 TRBD2 CASSLSSGGRADTQYF TGTGCCAGCAGCTTATCCAGCGGGGGGCGCGCAGATACGCAGTATTTT
- TRBJ2-1 TRBV25-1 TRBD2 CASSGSLAGGPHEQFF TGTGCCAGCAGTGGATCCCTAGCGGGGGGACCCCATGAGCAGTTCTTC
once TRBJ2-3 TRBV6-6 - CASSYPPHKNTDTQYF TGTGCCAGCAGTTACCCCCCACATAAGAACACAGATACGCAGTATTTT
- TRBJ1-1 TRBV5-1 - CASSSGHPDTEAFF TGCGCCAGCAGCTCCGGACACCCTGACACTGAAGCTTTCTTT
- TRBJ1-1 TRBV25-1 - CASGRVSGSEAFF TGTGCCAGCGGCAGGGTCAGCGGGAGTGAAGCTTTCTTT
- TRBJ2-1 TRBV5-4 TRBD2 CASGASGGSYNEQFF TGTGCCAGCGGGGCTAGCGGGGGGAGCTACAATGAGCAGTTCTTC
few TRBJ2-2 TRBV24-1 - CATSDWGRDNTGELFF TGTGCCACCAGTGATTGGGGCAGGGATAACACCGGGGAGCTGTTTTTT
- TRBJ1-4 TRBV7-2 - CASSPYRGNEKLFF TGTGCCAGCAGCCCCTATCGGGGTAATGAAAAACTGTTTTTT
- TRBJ1-1 TRBV9 TRBD1 CASSVVGQGASEAFF TGTGCCAGCAGCGTCGTCGGACAGGGGGCCAGTGAAGCTTTCTTT
- TRBJ2-2 TRBV21-1 - CASRMTGANTGELFF TGTGCCAGCAGGATGACAGGGGCGAACACCGGGGAGCTGTTTTTT
- TRBJ2-7 TRBV7-2 TRBD2 CASSFSSGGAFDSSYEQYF TGTGCCAGCAGCTTTTCTAGCGGGGGGGCTTTCGATAGCTCCTACGAGCAGTACTTC
- TRBJ1-2 TRBV6-2/TRBV6-3 - CASSYSGVGYTF TGTGCCAGCAGTTACTCAGGAGTCGGCTACACCTTC
- TRBJ2-1 TRBV7-7 - CASSLGSGVYNEQFF TGTGCTAGCAGCTTGGGATCAGGGGTCTACAATGAGCAGTTCTTC